The subject of this entry is one T cell receptor beta chain. Its specificity is not known. Clones were sequenced by immunoSEQ multiplex PCR, and TCRdb holds only the in-frame ones, with some missing. This sample yields roughly 1,500,000 clones, of which under 99% are seen a single time; roughly 0.45% belongs to the top ten. The source of the sample is a study of shared clonotypes between healthy human individuals. Study observations and caveats: A few donors had 4% to 6.5% of their naive CD4 clonotypes in common.

Naive CD4+ cells were CD45RA-selected; the remaining cells were memory. The CDR3 is 13 amino acids. V was trimmed by 2 bases and J by 2 bases, leaving 7 bases between them. Germline V gene lookup returns CDR1 SGHRS and CDR2 YFSETQ. The receptor was derived from a young man in good health. The sample consisted of naive CD4+ T cells sorted from blood. As for subset: CD45RA+ positively selected. The V call is TRBV5-1, the J call TRBJ2-5; D is ambiguous. The CDR3: CASSFFSQETQYF. The CDR3 DNA reads as TGCGCCAGCAGCTTTTTTTCACAAGAGACCCAGTACTTC.